The 2 T cell receptor beta chains presented below share a single source sample, sequenced in a study of CD8 T cells in ankylosing spondylitis. TCRdb recomputed calls from the 5' RACE reads with MiXCR, one row per CDR3 protein. The table lists 150,000 to 200,000 distinct CDR3 sequences, 25% to 35% of them singletons. Source material: synovial fluid, either unsorted or a sorted T cell fraction (not recorded which). These receptors were obtained from a male donor with ankylosing spondylitis.

This chain joins TRBV5-5 and TRBJ2-1, with 13 bases that match TRBD2. Germline V lookup: CDR1 SGHKS, CDR2 YYEKEE (reference sequence). With 3 bases clipped from V and 4 bases from J, the junction kept 7 bases outside the gene matches. The CDR3 has 17 amino acids. CDR3 loop: CASSYTSGRANYNEQFF. CDR3 coding DNA: TGTGCCAGCAGCTACACTAGCGGGAGGGCAAATTACAATGAGCAGTTCTTC.

The rearrangement uses TRBV6-1 and TRBJ2-7, with 7 nucleotides matching TRBD1. V gave up 6 bases and J gave up 5 bases; unmatched junction bases: 7. The CDR3 has 13 amino acids. The germline V gene encodes CDR1 MNHNS and CDR2 SASEGT. CDR3 sequence reads: CASRSTGLDEQYF. CDR3 nucleotide sequence: TGTGCCAGCAGGTCGACAGGGCTGGACGAGCAGTACTTC.